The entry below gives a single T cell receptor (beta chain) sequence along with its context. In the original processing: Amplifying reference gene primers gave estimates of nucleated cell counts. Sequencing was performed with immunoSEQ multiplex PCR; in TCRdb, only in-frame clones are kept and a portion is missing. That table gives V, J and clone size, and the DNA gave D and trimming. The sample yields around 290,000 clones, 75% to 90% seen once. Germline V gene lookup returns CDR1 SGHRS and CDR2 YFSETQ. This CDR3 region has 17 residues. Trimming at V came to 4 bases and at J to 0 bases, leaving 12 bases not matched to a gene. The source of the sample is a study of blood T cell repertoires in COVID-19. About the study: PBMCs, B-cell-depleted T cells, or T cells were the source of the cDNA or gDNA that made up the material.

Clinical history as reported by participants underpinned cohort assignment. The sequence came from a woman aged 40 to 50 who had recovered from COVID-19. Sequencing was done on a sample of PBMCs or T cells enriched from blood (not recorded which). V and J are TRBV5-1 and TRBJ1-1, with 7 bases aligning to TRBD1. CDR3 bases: TGCGCCAGCAGCCCTACTCCGGGACAGACGATGAACACTGAAGCTTTCTTT. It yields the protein CASSPTPGQTMNTEAFF.